The rows below give T cell receptor beta chains drawn from one sample of a study of T cells in Graves' hyperthyroidism and ophthalmopathy. TCRdb recomputed calls from the multiplex PCR reads with MiXCR, one row per CDR3 protein. The table records more than 650,000 distinct CDR3 sequences, 14% of them present only once. The specimen was blood. The origin of the receptors is a woman between 18 and 29 years old with Graves' hyperthyroidism. The CDR3 runs from the conserved cysteine through the conserved F or W. A D gene is named only where the DNA matches it firmly. Clone size appears in some rows only: once, few, many, or a class for an expanded clone.

d_gene: TRBD2
v_gene: TRBV20-1
j_gene: TRBJ2-1
abundance: many
CDR3nt: TGCAGTGCGGAGGGACTAGCGGGAGGGCCCTATGAGCAGTTCTTC
CDR3aa: CSAEGLAGGPYEQFF

d_gene: .
v_gene: TRBV29-1
j_gene: TRBJ2-3
abundance: .
CDR3nt: TGCACCGGAGTCTCAGCAGGGGATACGCAGTATTTT
CDR3aa: CTGVSAGDTQYF

d_gene: .
v_gene: TRBV15
j_gene: TRBJ2-3
abundance: few
CDR3nt: TGTGCCACCAGCAGAGATCTGAAAACAGATACGCAGTATTTT
CDR3aa: CATSRDLKTDTQYF

d_gene: .
v_gene: TRBV6-1
j_gene: TRBJ2-7
abundance: many
CDR3nt: TGTGCCAGCAGTGCCGGTGGGTCGGGAGCCTACGAGCAGTACTTC
CDR3aa: CASSAGGSGAYEQYF

d_gene: TRBD1
v_gene: TRBV10-3
j_gene: TRBJ1-1
abundance: .
CDR3nt: TGTGCCATCAGCTGGCAAGGGGGCGGGAACACTGAAGCTTTCTTT
CDR3aa: CAISWQGGGNTEAFF

d_gene: .
v_gene: TRBV29-1
j_gene: TRBJ1-3
abundance: .
CDR3nt: TGCAGCGTTGGAGGAGGGGCTGGAAACACCATATATTTT
CDR3aa: CSVGGGAGNTIYF

d_gene: TRBD1
v_gene: TRBV11-2
j_gene: TRBJ2-5
abundance: many
CDR3nt: TGTGCCAGCAGCTCCCCCTCCGGACAGGGAGGCAATCAGGCCCAGTACTTC
CDR3aa: CASSSPSGQGGNQAQYF

d_gene: .
v_gene: TRBV7-7
j_gene: TRBJ1-4
abundance: .
CDR3nt: TGTGCTAGCAGCCCGGGGGAGGGGGACGTAAAACTGTTTTTT
CDR3aa: CASSPGEGDVKLFF

d_gene: .
v_gene: TRBV6-5
j_gene: TRBJ1-1
abundance: .
CDR3nt: TGTGCCAGCAGTTACCTGGGGGGGGGGAGTGAAGCTTTCTTT
CDR3aa: CASSYLGGGSEAFF

d_gene: .
v_gene: TRBV19
j_gene: TRBJ2-4
abundance: .
CDR3nt: TGTGCCAGTAGTACCGGTATCAGGGGAATAGCCAAAAACATTCAGTACTTC
CDR3aa: CASSTGIRGIAKNIQYF

d_gene: .
v_gene: TRBV9
j_gene: TRBJ2-2
abundance: .
CDR3nt: TGTGCCAGCAGCCCATCCATTCCCGGGGAGCTGTTTTTT
CDR3aa: CASSPSIPGELFF

d_gene: TRBD1
v_gene: TRBV20-1
j_gene: TRBJ1-1
abundance: many
CDR3nt: TGCAGTGCCAAATCGGGGACAGAGCGGAACACTGAAGCTTTCTTT
CDR3aa: CSAKSGTERNTEAFF

d_gene: .
v_gene: TRBV6-1
j_gene: TRBJ2-7
abundance: few
CDR3nt: TGTGCCAGCAGCCGTTACTATTCCAGGGGGGGCTCCTACGAGCAGTACTTC
CDR3aa: CASSRYYSRGGSYEQYF

d_gene: TRBD1
v_gene: TRBV7-3
j_gene: TRBJ1-1
abundance: many
CDR3nt: TGTGCCAGCAGCCCCTCCTACTCGACAGGGCCCGCTTTCTTT
CDR3aa: CASSPSYSTGPAFF

d_gene: .
v_gene: TRBV19
j_gene: TRBJ2-1
abundance: .
CDR3nt: TGTGCCAGTAGTATTCTAAACGACCCCTCAAATGAGCAGTTCTTC
CDR3aa: CASSILNDPSNEQFF

d_gene: .
v_gene: TRBV7-9
j_gene: TRBJ1-1
abundance: few
CDR3nt: TGTGCCAGCAGCTTAGCCGGGAGAGGAGGTGAAGCTTTCTTT
CDR3aa: CASSLAGRGGEAFF

d_gene: .
v_gene: TRBV14
j_gene: TRBJ1-4
abundance: .
CDR3nt: TGTGCCAGCAGCCAAAGGCCCCCGGCTAATGAAAAACTGTTTTTT
CDR3aa: CASSQRPPANEKLFF

d_gene: .
v_gene: TRBV28
j_gene: TRBJ2-7
abundance: many
CDR3nt: TGTGCCAGCAGTCCCCAATTTTGGAGGGGAAGCTCCTACGAGCAGTACTTC
CDR3aa: CASSPQFWRGSSYEQYF

d_gene: TRBD1
v_gene: TRBV20-1
j_gene: TRBJ2-3
abundance: once
CDR3nt: TGCAGTGCTCAGCGGACAGGGACAGATACGCAGTATTTT
CDR3aa: CSAQRTGTDTQYF

d_gene: .
v_gene: TRBV19
j_gene: TRBJ1-3
abundance: many
CDR3nt: TGTGCCAGTCGGTCAGTCTCTGGAAACACCATATATTTT
CDR3aa: CASRSVSGNTIYF

d_gene: .
v_gene: TRBV12-3/TRBV12-4
j_gene: TRBJ1-4
abundance: many
CDR3nt: TGTGCCAGCAGCCCCTGGGGGGCCAGGGAAAAACTGTTTTTT
CDR3aa: CASSPWGAREKLFF

d_gene: .
v_gene: TRBV7-9
j_gene: TRBJ2-5
abundance: .
CDR3nt: TGTGCCAGCAGCCGAGGGGCCGAAGAGACCCAGTACTTC
CDR3aa: CASSRGAEETQYF

d_gene: .
v_gene: TRBV2
j_gene: TRBJ2-5
abundance: many
CDR3nt: TGTGCCAGCAGTGAAGAGGGGGGCCAAGAGACCCAGTACTTC
CDR3aa: CASSEEGGQETQYF

d_gene: TRBD1
v_gene: TRBV18
j_gene: TRBJ2-3
abundance: few
CDR3nt: TGTGCCAGCTCACCACGGGACAGGGGGCGGGCAGATACGCAGTATTTT
CDR3aa: CASSPRDRGRADTQYF

d_gene: .
v_gene: TRBV7-3
j_gene: TRBJ2-2
abundance: few
CDR3nt: TGTGCCAGCAGTCTCTATGGGGGGTTCCGCACCGGGGAGCTGTTTTTT
CDR3aa: CASSLYGGFRTGELFF

d_gene: .
v_gene: TRBV11-2
j_gene: TRBJ1-2
abundance: .
CDR3nt: TGTGCCAGCAGGTCGCTCTATCAGGGTGAGGGCTACACCTTC
CDR3aa: CASRSLYQGEGYTF

d_gene: .
v_gene: TRBV19
j_gene: TRBJ2-7
abundance: .
CDR3nt: TGTGCCAGTAGTCGAGCCGGGCTTTCCTACGAGCAGTACTTC
CDR3aa: CASSRAGLSYEQYF

d_gene: .
v_gene: TRBV7-2
j_gene: TRBJ1-4
abundance: few
CDR3nt: TGTGCCAGCAGCCTCAGGACTATGGCCGGTGGGACAACTAATGAAAAACTGTTTTTT
CDR3aa: CASSLRTMAGGTTNEKLFF

d_gene: TRBD2
v_gene: TRBV6-1
j_gene: TRBJ2-1
abundance: .
CDR3nt: TGTGCCAGTAAACCGGGACTAGGGGTTGAGCAGTTCTTC
CDR3aa: CASKPGLGVEQFF

d_gene: .
v_gene: TRBV18
j_gene: TRBJ2-7
abundance: many
CDR3nt: TGTGCCAGCTCACCATCGACAGATCTTTTGGAGCAGTACTTC
CDR3aa: CASSPSTDLLEQYF